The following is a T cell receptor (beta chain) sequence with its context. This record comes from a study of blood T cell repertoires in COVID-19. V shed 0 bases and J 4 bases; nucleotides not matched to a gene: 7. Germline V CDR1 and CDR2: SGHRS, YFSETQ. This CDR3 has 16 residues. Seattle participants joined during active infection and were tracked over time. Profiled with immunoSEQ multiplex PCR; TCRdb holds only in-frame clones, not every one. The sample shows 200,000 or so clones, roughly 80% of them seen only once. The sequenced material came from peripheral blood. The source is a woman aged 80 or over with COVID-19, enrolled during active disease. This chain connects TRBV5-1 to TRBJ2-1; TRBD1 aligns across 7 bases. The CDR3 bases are TGCGCCAGCAGCTTGGGGTGGGGGACAGATTACAATGAGCAGTTCTTC. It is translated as CASSLGWGTDYNEQFF.